The next 12 T cell receptor beta chains were all read from a single sample in a study of T cells in Graves' hyperthyroidism and ophthalmopathy (dated by TCRdb to about 2019). Library generation was performed with multiplex PCR. The reads were generated on an Illumina HiSeq 2000. The TCR beta CDR3 regions were amplified from the RNA transcripts. A first-round RT-PCR of the TCR CDR3 used the HTBI primer set with the Qiagen OneStep RT-PCR kit. The raw public reads went through TCRdb reprocessing: fastp at Q25, MiXCR clone calling, in-frame beta chains kept. Entries are consolidated by CDR3 protein sequence, retaining the most common genes and DNA. This sample lists hundreds of thousands of distinct CDR3 sequences; 15% to 18% were detected once. The ten largest clones capture roughly 13% of the sample. The sequenced sample was blood. These receptors all come from a woman aged 18-29 years with Graves' hyperthyroidism.

This clonotype was found a few times. The chain links TRBV14 to TRBJ1-2; D gene unclear. The germline gives CDR1 SGHDN, CDR2 FVKESK. CDR3 size: 14 residues. V lost 0 bases, J lost 8 bases, and 13 bases lay in between. This CDR3 reads CASSQDPTARGYTF. The CDR3 DNA follows: TGTGCCAGCAGCCAAGATCCAACGGCCAGAGGCTACACCTTC.

This sequence joins TRBV20-1 and TRBJ1-5; perhaps TRBD1 as D (5 bases). The V and J ends lost 1 base and 6 bases respectively, with 16 bases between them. The CDR3 has 15 amino acids. Germline loops: CDR1 DFQATT, CDR2 SNEGSKA (reference sequence). The CDR3 is CSARAGTAYGQPQHF. The DNA of the CDR3 is TGCAGTGCTAGAGCAGGGACTGCCTACGGTCAGCCCCAGCATTTT.

This clonotype was counted ten times or more. The V and J genes are TRBV28 and TRBJ2-7; D is ambiguous. The germline CDR1 and CDR2 sequences are MDHEN and SYDVKM. CDR3 length: 16 residues. Trimming cost V 5 bases and J 4 bases, with 21 bases left between them. CDR3 residues: CASSPGVRSRQYEQYF. CDR3 DNA sequence: TGTGCCAGCAGTCCGGGCGTCCGATCGAGGCAATACGAGCAGTACTTC.

The gene calls are TRBV6-1 and TRBJ2-3; 10 bases fit TRBD2. The junction had 5 bases not matched to a gene; V was cut back by 7 bases and J by 4 bases. This CDR3 comprises 14 residues. Germline values: CDR1 MNHNS, CDR2 SASEGT. This CDR3 is CASNSGGASDTQYF. CDR3 nucleotide sequence: TGTGCCAGCAACAGCGGGGGGGCCTCAGATACGCAGTATTTT.

This clonotype has just a few counts. The chain combines TRBV27 with TRBJ2-7; no reliable D call. V was pared by 8 bases and J by 3 bases, with 8 bases between. The V gene's germline CDR1 is MNHEY and CDR2 SMNVEV (reference sequence). The CDR3 runs 11 residues. The CDR3 reads CASGQRYEQYF. DNA of the CDR3: TGTGCCAGCGGGCAGCGCTACGAGCAGTACTTC.

This clonotype was detected ten times or more. The chain recombines TRBV24-1 with TRBJ2-1; no clear D gene. Germline V gene sequence: CDR1 KGHDR, CDR2 SFDVKD. This CDR3 is 13 amino acids long. V was pared by 8 bases and J by 2 bases, with 9 bases between. DNA of the CDR3: TGTGCCACCATTGACCTCCCCTACAATGAGCAGTTCTTC. Its translation is CATIDLPYNEQFF.

This clonotype was observed many times. The chain couples TRBV2 to TRBJ1-6, with 10 bases identical to TRBD1. The CDR3 runs to 14 residues. V lost 5 bases, J lost 9 bases, and 4 bases stayed unmatched. From germline, CDR1 is SNHLY and CDR2 FYNNEI. The CDR3 nucleotides are TGTGCCAGCAGTACGGGACAGGGGACTTCACCCCTCCACTTT. The encoded protein is CASSTGQGTSPLHF.

There are many counts of this clonotype. The rearrangement links TRBV5-1 to TRBJ2-3; possible D gene TRBD1, 5 bases. The CDR3 is 17 residues long. V was pared by 4 bases and J by 0 bases, with 18 bases between. Germline V gives CDR1 SGHRS, CDR2 YFSETQ. The CDR3 region has the DNA TGCGCCAGCAGCGATGTAGGACATTCCCCTAGCACAGATACGCAGTATTTT. Translating it yields CASSDVGHSPSTDTQYF.

In this sample, this clonotype turned up a few times. DNA for the CDR3: TGTGCCAGCAGTTACTCGAGGAGGGCCGACTATGGCTACACCTTC. Its translation: CASSYSRRADYGYTF. The chain couples TRBV6-2 or TRBV6-3 to TRBJ1-2; D ambiguous. The CDR3 covers 15 residues. The V gene's germline CDR1 is MNHEY and CDR2 SVGEGT. Trimming removed 0 bases at V and 3 bases at J, with 11 bases between.

This clonotype has a handful of counts. V is TRBV20-1 and J is TRBJ2-5; TRBD2 matches at 8 bases. V shed 0 bases, J shed 5 bases, and the junction held 17 bases outside the gene matches. Germline CDR1 is DFQATT and CDR2 is SNEGSKA (reference sequence). The CDR3 sequence is 18 residues long. The CDR3 nucleotides are TGCAGTGCTAGAGATTTAGAGGGGTCTCTAGCGGGCCAGGAGACCCAGTACTTC. Translation: CSARDLEGSLAGQETQYF.

This clonotype has at least ten counts. The chain links TRBV11-2 to TRBJ1-5, with D unclear. The CDR3 contains 15 residues. Looked up from germline, CDR1 is SGHAT and CDR2 is FQNNGV. V shed 1 base and J shed 0 bases, with 7 bases lying between them. Written as DNA, the CDR3 is TGTGCCAGCAGCTTAGGAGGGAATAGCAATCAGCCCCAGCATTTT. This encodes CASSLGGNSNQPQHF.

This clonotype was observed a handful of times. The V call is TRBV4-3, the J call TRBJ1-1, with a possible D match to TRBD1 (6 bases). Trimming shortened V by 1 base and J by 4 bases, and 10 bases separated the two germline ends. Germline V gene data show CDR1 as LGHNA and CDR2 as YSLEER. The CDR3 consists of 14 residues. CDR3 amino acids: CASSQGQEVTEAFF. CDR3 DNA sequence: TGCGCCAGCAGCCAAGGACAGGAGGTCACTGAAGCTTTCTTT.